This T cell receptor (beta chain) was identified in a study of T-cell memory formation after mild COVID-19. Background on the study: Largely donor-specific sequence clusters came from a couple of donors. Study results and limitations: Researchers report contracting CD4+ clones mostly in CM and EM, with CD8+ clones in EMRA.

Trimming removed 3 bases from V and 5 bases from J; junction bases left unmatched: 6. The CDR3 is made up of 16 amino acids. Per the germline V gene, CDR1 is SGHTA and CDR2 is FQGNSA. This clonotype was counted many times. The antigen remains unidentified. TCRdb reanalysed the 5' RACE reads using MiXCR and keeps one entry per CDR3 protein. The data show approximately 150,000 distinct CDR3 sequences, with 5.5% to 7% seen just once and about 2.1% held by the top ten. The source is an adult woman who had mild COVID-19 (a few samples of this study predate the infection). Cell type and time point are not known. The sample comprised PBMCs or a T cell subset sorted from them (not recorded which). The J gene is TRBJ2-5, the V gene TRBV7-2; 13 nucleotides line up with TRBD2. The CDR3 nucleotides are TGTGCCAGCAGCTTCCGGACTAGCGGGAGTGGGGAGACCCAGTACTTC. Amino acid sequence: CASSFRTSGSGETQYF.